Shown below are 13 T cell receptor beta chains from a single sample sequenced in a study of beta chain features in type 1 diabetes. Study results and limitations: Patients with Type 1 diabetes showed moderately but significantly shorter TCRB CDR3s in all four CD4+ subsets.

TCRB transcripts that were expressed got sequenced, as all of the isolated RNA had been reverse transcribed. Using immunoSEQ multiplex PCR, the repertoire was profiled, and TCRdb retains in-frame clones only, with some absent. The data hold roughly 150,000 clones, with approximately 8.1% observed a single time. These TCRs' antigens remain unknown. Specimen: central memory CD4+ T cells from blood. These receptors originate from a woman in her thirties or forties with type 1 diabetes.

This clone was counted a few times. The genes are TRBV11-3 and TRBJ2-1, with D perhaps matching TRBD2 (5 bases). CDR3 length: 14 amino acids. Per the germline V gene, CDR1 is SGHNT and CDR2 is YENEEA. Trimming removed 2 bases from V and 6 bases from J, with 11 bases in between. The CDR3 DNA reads TGTGCCAGCAGCTTATCTAGCCTAGGCAATGAGCAGTTCTTC. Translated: CASSLSSLGNEQFF. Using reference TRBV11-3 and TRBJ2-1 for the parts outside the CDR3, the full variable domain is EAGVVQSPRYKIIEKKQPVAFWCNPISGHNTLYWYLQNLGQGPELLIRYENEEAVDDSQLPKDRFSAERLKGVDSTLKIQPAELGDSAVYLCASSLSSLGNEQFFGPGTRLTVL.

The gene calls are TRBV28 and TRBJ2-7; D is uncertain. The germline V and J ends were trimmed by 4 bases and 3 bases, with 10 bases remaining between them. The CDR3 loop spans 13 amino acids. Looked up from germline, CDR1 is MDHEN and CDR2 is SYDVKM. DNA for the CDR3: TGTGCCAGCAGTTCCCGACTCGTCTACGAGCAGTACTTC. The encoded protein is CASSSRLVYEQYF.

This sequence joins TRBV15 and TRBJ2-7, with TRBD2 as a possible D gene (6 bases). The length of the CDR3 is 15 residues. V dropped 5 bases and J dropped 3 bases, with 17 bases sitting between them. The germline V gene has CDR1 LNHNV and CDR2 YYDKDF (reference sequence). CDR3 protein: CATSPPGVRGYEQYF. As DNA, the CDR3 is TGTGCCACCAGCCCCCCGGGGGTAAGGGGCTACGAGCAGTACTTC.

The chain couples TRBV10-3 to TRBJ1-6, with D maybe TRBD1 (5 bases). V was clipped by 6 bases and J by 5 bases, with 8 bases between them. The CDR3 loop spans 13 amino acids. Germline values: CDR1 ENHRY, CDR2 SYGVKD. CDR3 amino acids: CAIRDIHNSPLHF. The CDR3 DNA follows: TGTGCCATCAGGGACATTCATAATTCACCCCTCCACTTT.

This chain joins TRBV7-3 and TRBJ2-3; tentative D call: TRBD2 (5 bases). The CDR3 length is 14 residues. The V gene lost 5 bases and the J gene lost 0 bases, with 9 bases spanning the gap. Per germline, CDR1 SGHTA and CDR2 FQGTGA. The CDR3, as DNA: TGTGCCAGCAGCCGGAGCGGTAGCACAGATACGCAGTATTTT. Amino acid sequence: CASSRSGSTDTQYF.

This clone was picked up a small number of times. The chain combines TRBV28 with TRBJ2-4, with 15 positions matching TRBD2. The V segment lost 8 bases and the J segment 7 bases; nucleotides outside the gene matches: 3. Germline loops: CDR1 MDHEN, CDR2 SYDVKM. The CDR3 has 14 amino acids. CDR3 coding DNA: TGTGCCAGCGGACTAGCGGGAGGGTTGAACATTCAGTACTTC. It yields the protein CASGLAGGLNIQYF.

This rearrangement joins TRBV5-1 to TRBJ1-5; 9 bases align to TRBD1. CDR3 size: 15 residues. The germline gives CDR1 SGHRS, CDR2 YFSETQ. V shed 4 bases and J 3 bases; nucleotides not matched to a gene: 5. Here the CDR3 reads CASSPTGGHNQPQHF. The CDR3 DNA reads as TGCGCCAGCAGCCCGACAGGGGGGCACAATCAGCCCCAGCATTTT.

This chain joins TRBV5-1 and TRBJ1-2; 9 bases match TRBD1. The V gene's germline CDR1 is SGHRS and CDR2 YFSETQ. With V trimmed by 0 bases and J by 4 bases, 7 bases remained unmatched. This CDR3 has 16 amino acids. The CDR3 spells CASSLGPGTGFYGYTF. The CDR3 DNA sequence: TGCGCCAGCAGCTTGGGGCCCGGGACAGGGTTCTATGGCTACACCTTC.

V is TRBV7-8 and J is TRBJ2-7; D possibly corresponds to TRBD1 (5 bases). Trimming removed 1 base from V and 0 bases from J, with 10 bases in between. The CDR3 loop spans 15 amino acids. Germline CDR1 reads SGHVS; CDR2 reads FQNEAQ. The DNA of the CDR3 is TGTGCCAGCAGCTTAGAACAGGCCCTCTCCTACGAGCAGTACTTC. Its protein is CASSLEQALSYEQYF.

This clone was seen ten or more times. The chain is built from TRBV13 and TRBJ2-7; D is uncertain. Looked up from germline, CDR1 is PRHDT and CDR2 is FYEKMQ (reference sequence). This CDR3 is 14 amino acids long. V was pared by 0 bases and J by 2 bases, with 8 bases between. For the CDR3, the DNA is TGTGCCAGCAGCTTAGGTCGGGTCCCCTACGAGCAGTACTTC. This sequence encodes CASSLGRVPYEQYF.

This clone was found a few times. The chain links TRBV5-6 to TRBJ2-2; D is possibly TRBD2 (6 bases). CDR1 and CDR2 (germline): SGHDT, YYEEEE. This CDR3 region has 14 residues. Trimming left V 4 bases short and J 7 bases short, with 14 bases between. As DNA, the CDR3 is TGTGCCAGCAGCCTTGGCAGGAGGGGCGGGGAGCTGTTTTTT. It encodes CASSLGRRGGELFF.

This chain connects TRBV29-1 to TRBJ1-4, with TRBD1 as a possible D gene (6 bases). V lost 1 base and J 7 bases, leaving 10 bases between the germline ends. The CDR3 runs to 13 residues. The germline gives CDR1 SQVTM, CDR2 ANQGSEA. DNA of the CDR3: TGCAGCGTTGAAGTAGGGGGGGGTGAAAAACTGTTTTTT. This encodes CSVEVGGGEKLFF.

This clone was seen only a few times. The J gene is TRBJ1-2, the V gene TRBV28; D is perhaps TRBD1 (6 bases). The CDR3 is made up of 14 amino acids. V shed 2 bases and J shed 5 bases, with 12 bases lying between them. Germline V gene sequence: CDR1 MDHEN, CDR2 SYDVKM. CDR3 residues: CASSLVGGHYGYTF. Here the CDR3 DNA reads TGTGCCAGCAGTTTAGTAGGGGGTCATTATGGCTACACCTTC.